This T cell receptor beta chain came from a study of somatic mutations in cytotoxic T cells in rheumatoid arthritis. Generated by immunoSEQ multiplex PCR, the TCRdb table keeps only in-frame clones and is missing some. Among approximately 30,000 clones listed, about four fifths were seen once. Trimming left V 1 base short and J 0 bases short, with 7 bases between. CDR1 and CDR2 from the germline V gene are SGHAT and FQNNGV. The CDR3 totals 14 residues. Sequenced: CD8+ T cells sorted from blood. The TCR comes from a man aged 45-60 years in good health. The chain employs TRBV11-2 and TRBJ2-7, with D uncertain. CDR3 nucleotide sequence: TGTGCCAGCAGCTTAGGAAGAGGCTCCTACGAGCAGTACTTC. This sequence encodes CASSLGRGSYEQYF.